The next 21 T cell receptor beta chains were all read from a single sample in a study of T cell responses to AZD1222 COVID-19 vaccine. TCRdb's copy holds only in-frame clones and misses some; the assay was immunoSEQ multiplex PCR. This sample has about 170,000 clones; approximately 88% occur once, and the top ten carry around 1%. The material was peripheral blood, obtained 28 days after the second AZD1222 dose. The receptor set was obtained from an adult who received the AZD1222 COVID-19 vaccine.

The gene calls are TRBV11-3 and TRBJ2-7, with TRBD1 matching 10 bases. The ends lost 4 bases at V and 5 bases at J; junction bases unmatched: 5. The germline V gene encodes CDR1 SGHNT and CDR2 YENEEA. This CDR3 spans 14 amino acids. DNA for the CDR3: TGTGCCAGCAGCTCGGGACAGGGGTTCGACGAGCAGTACTTC. It translates to CASSSGQGFDEQYF.

Written as DNA, the CDR3 is TGTGCCAGTAGTATCCCGGTGTCTTTAAGGCCTCAGGGAGGATGGCACAATGAGCAGTTCTTC. This encodes CASSIPVSLRPQGGWHNEQFF. The chain recombines TRBV19 with TRBJ2-1; possible D gene TRBD2, 6 bases. The length of the CDR3 is 21 residues. Germline V gene data show CDR1 as LNHDA and CDR2 as SQIVND (reference sequence). The V gene lost 3 bases and the J gene lost 5 bases, with 32 bases spanning the gap.

The J gene is TRBJ1-2, the V gene TRBV27, with D perhaps matching TRBD1 (6 bases). The CDR3 sequence is 12 residues long. V was cut by 5 bases and J by 2 bases, with 6 bases left in between. Per the germline V gene, CDR1 is MNHEY and CDR2 is SMNVEV (reference sequence). Written as DNA, the CDR3 is TGTGCCAGCAGTGGGGGCAACTATGGCTACACCTTC. Translating it yields CASSGGNYGYTF.

This sequence joins TRBV6-4 and TRBJ2-1; 9 nucleotides agree with TRBD1. CDR3 length: 13 residues. Losses at the gene ends were 9 bases for V and 12 bases for J; bases not matched to a gene: 12. Germline loops: CDR1 MRHNA, CDR2 SNTAGT. This CDR3 reads CASIHRGHRGQFF. In DNA, the CDR3 is TGTGCCAGTATCCACAGGGGGCATCGGGGGCAGTTCTTC.

The chain carries TRBV5-1 and TRBJ2-1, with a possible D match to TRBD2 (5 bases). The CDR3 consists of 12 residues. Looked up from germline, CDR1 is SGHRS and CDR2 is YFSETQ. Trimming cost V 4 bases and J 7 bases, with 9 bases left between them. The CDR3 nucleotides read TGCGCCAGCAGCGGCGGGCGTAATGAGCAGTTCTTC. This encodes CASSGGRNEQFF. Complete variable domain (other parts from reference TRBV5-1 and TRBJ2-1): KAGVTQTPRYLIKTRGQQVTLSCSPISGHRSVSWYQQTPGQGLQFLFEYFSETQRNKGNFPGRFSGRQFSNSRSEMNVSTLELGDSALYLCASSGGRNEQFFGPGTRLTVL.

The rearrangement joins TRBV12-3 or TRBV12-4 to TRBJ1-5; unclear D gene. Trimming shortened V by 2 bases and J by 6 bases, and 8 bases separated the two germline ends. CDR3 size: 13 residues. CDR3 protein: CASSLLGSQPQHF. CDR3 sequence (DNA): TGTGCCAGCAGTTTATTAGGGAGTCAGCCCCAGCATTTT.

The chain combines TRBV5-1 with TRBJ1-2; D remains ambiguous. CDR3 length: 14 amino acids. Germline V CDR1 and CDR2: SGHRS, YFSETQ. Trimming stripped 4 bases from V and 4 bases from J, with 14 bases between. CDR3 residues: CASSILGWSYGYTF. The CDR3 DNA follows: TGCGCCAGCAGCATTTTGGGCTGGAGCTATGGCTACACCTTC.

Concerning this clone: Different DNA sequences within this sample yield the same CDR3. The gene calls are TRBV5-1 and TRBJ2-1; tentatively, D is TRBD2 (6 bases). Germline CDR1 and CDR2: SGHRS and YFSETQ. V was clipped by 3 bases and J by 0 bases, with 7 bases between them. CDR3 size: 14 residues. The CDR3 spells CASSSGDSYNEQFF. As DNA, the CDR3 is TGCGCCAGCAGCTCGGGGGACTCCTACAATGAGCAGTTCTTC. Drawing the rest from reference TRBV5-1 and TRBJ2-1, the complete variable domain is KAGVTQTPRYLIKTRGQQVTLSCSPISGHRSVSWYQQTPGQGLQFLFEYFSETQRNKGNFPGRFSGRQFSNSRSEMNVSTLELGDSALYLCASSSGDSYNEQFFGPGTRLTVL.

The CDR3 reads CASSPNQHPETTNEKLFF. Written as DNA, the CDR3 is TGTGCCAGCTCTCCCAACCAGCATCCCGAAACAACTAATGAAAAACTGTTTTTT. The chain combines TRBV18 with TRBJ1-4; D unclear. V was shortened by 6 bases and J by 0 bases, with 20 bases between the two germline ends. Germline assignment: CDR1 KGHSH and CDR2 LQKENI. This CDR3 is built from 18 residues. The variable domain in full, with the rest retrieved from reference TRBV18 and TRBJ1-4, is NAGVMQNPRHLVRRRGQEARLRCSPMKGHSHVYWYRQLPEEGLKFMVYLQKENIIDESGMPKERFSAEFPKEGPSILRIQQVVRGDSAAYFCASSPNQHPETTNEKLFFGSGTQLSVL.

The chain carries TRBV18 and TRBJ1-2; a weak D match, TRBD1 (5 bases). Germline CDR1 reads KGHSH; CDR2 reads LQKENI. This CDR3 is 15 amino acids long. Trimming took 4 bases from V and 6 from J, leaving 18 bases between them. As DNA, the CDR3 is TGTGCCAGCTCACACGAGGGTGACAGTACCCATGGCTACACCTTC. Encoded protein: CASSHEGDSTHGYTF.

This clone was detected once. This sequence joins TRBV6-5 and TRBJ2-2; D is perhaps TRBD2 (5 bases). The germline V and J ends were trimmed by 10 bases and 4 bases, with 10 bases remaining between them. CDR3 length equals 12 residues. Germline V gene data show CDR1 as MNHEY and CDR2 as SVGAGI. Here the CDR3 reads CATEEATGELFF. CDR3 DNA sequence: TGTGCCACGGAGGAGGCCACCGGGGAGCTGTTTTTT.

V gene TRBV19 combines with J gene TRBJ1-5; maybe TRBD1 (5 bases). Germline CDR1 reads LNHDA; CDR2 reads SQIVND (reference sequence). The length of the CDR3 is 15 residues. V lost 1 base and J 1 base, leaving 8 bases between the germline ends. The CDR3 here is CASSIVKGSNQPQHF. The CDR3 nucleotides read TGTGCCAGTAGTATAGTTAAGGGGAGCAATCAGCCCCAGCATTTT.

In this sample, this clone turned up a few times. The gene calls are TRBV10-3 and TRBJ2-7; D uncertain. CDR1 ENHRY and CDR2 SYGVKD come from the germline V gene. V shed 2 bases and J shed 1 base, with 3 bases lying between them. This CDR3 has 12 residues. CDR3 protein: CAISEDSYEQYF. For the CDR3, the DNA is TGTGCCATCAGTGAGGATTCCTACGAGCAGTACTTC.

The chain recombines TRBV4-3 with TRBJ2-3; possibly TRBD2 for D (5 bases). This CDR3 is 14 amino acids long. The germline gives CDR1 LGHNA, CDR2 YSLEER. Trimming pared 2 bases from V and 1 base from J, leaving 7 bases between. The CDR3 DNA reads TGCGCCAGCAGCCAAACCGGGGGCACAGATACGCAGTATTTT. Translated: CASSQTGGTDTQYF.

This chain connects TRBV6-5 to TRBJ1-2, with D perhaps matching TRBD1 (6 bases). V gave up 9 bases and J gave up 7 bases, with 12 bases separating them. This CDR3 contains 11 residues. The germline gives CDR1 MNHEY, CDR2 SVGAGI. The chain's CDR3 is CASRRGSGYTF. CDR3 DNA: TGTGCCAGTCGCAGGGGAAGTGGCTACACCTTC.

A few counts support this clone. Germline is not matched at one junction end, which may reflect a read error. The rearrangement links TRBV5-8 to TRBJ1-2; possible D gene TRBD1, 5 bases. CDR3 length equals 10 residues. Germline CDR1 reads SGHTS; CDR2 reads YDEGEE. The chain's CDR3 is CASSLLGGNF. The CDR3 DNA reads as TGTGCCAGCAGCTTGCTCGGGGGGAACTTC.

The chain uses TRBV7-9 and TRBJ2-2; D perhaps matches TRBD1 (6 bases). The CDR3 is 16 residues long. The germline V gene has CDR1 SEHNR and CDR2 FQNEAQ (reference sequence). Trimming shortened V by 2 bases and J by 4 bases, and 14 bases separated the two germline ends. CDR3 sequence (DNA): TGTGCCAGCAGCTTAACCGTTACAGGGACCACCGGGGAGCTGTTTTTT. It translates to CASSLTVTGTTGELFF.

V is TRBV21-1 and J is TRBJ2-7; TRBD1, the D gene given by the table, was not confirmed from the DNA. TRBV21-1 is reported as a pseudogene. This CDR3 is built from 15 residues. The CDR3 DNA follows: TGTGCCAGCAGCCGCCGGACAGGGGACCGCTACGAGCAGTACTTC. Protein product: CASSRRTGDRYEQYF.

Only one count was recorded for this clone. As DNA, the CDR3 is TGTGCCAGCTCACCACCGGGGGACCCTAAAAACATTCAGTACTTC. Translating it yields CASSPPGDPKNIQYF. The rearrangement uses TRBV18 and TRBJ2-4, with D perhaps TRBD1 or TRBD2 (5 bases each). The CDR3 covers 15 residues. Germline V CDR1 and CDR2: KGHSH, LQKENI. Trimming removed 0 bases at V and 4 bases at J, with 10 bases between.

The chain couples TRBV11-2 to TRBJ2-7, with TRBD1 matching over 9 bases. The CDR3 sequence is 14 residues long. CDR1 and CDR2 (germline): SGHAT, FQNNGV. V was clipped by 3 bases and J by 6 bases; unmatched bases: 6. DNA for the CDR3: TGTGCCAGCAGCTTCGTGGACAGGGGCCTCGAGCAGTACTTC. It codes for CASSFVDRGLEQYF.

Worth noting for this clone: Within the sample, other DNA sequences also encode this same CDR3. The chain links TRBV3-1 (or the pseudogene TRBV3-2) to TRBJ1-2; D ambiguous. The germline V gene has CDR1 LGHDT and CDR2 YNNKEL (reference sequence). The V gene lost 1 base and the J gene lost 7 bases, with 4 bases spanning the gap. The CDR3 is 11 residues long. CDR3 residues: CASSQVGGYTF. CDR3 sequence (DNA): TGTGCCAGCAGCCAAGTTGGTGGCTACACCTTC.